The 18 T cell receptor beta chains presented below share a single source sample, sequenced in a study of CD8 T cells in ankylosing spondylitis. TCRdb re-called the 5' RACE reads with MiXCR, one entry per CDR3 protein. Among hundreds of thousands of distinct CDR3 sequences listed, 10% were seen once. What was sequenced was blood, either unsorted or a sorted T cell fraction (not recorded which). The receptors derive from a male donor with ankylosing spondylitis or in good health (not recorded which).

This clonotype occurred a few times. The CDR3 nucleotides read TGTGCCACCAGTGAGACCGGGACAGGTGGTGGCTACACCTTC. This encodes CATSETGTGGGYTF. This sequence joins TRBV24-1 and TRBJ1-2; TRBD1 matches at 8 bases. This CDR3 is built from 14 residues. The germline CDR1 and CDR2 sequences are KGHDR and SFDVKD. V gave up 4 bases and J gave up 7 bases; unmatched junction bases: 7.

Worth noting for this clonotype: At one end the junction does not follow the germline gene, possibly because of a read error. This chain links TRBV5-1 with TRBJ2-5, with TRBD2 identical over 7 bases. Germline assignment: CDR1 SGHRS and CDR2 YFSETQ. This CDR3 is built from 15 residues. The CDR3 sequence is CASSPPREGRETQSF. The CDR3 DNA reads TGCGCCAGCAGCCCCCCGAGGGAGGGCCGGGAGACCCAGTCCTTC.

This clonotype was recorded many times. The chain has TRBV7-9 and TRBJ2-1, with TRBD2 identical over 8 bases. The J segment lost 8 bases and the V segment lost 5 bases, leaving 14 bases of the junction unmatched. The CDR3 is made up of 16 amino acids. Germline V gene sequence: CDR1 SEHNR, CDR2 FQNEAQ (reference sequence). The CDR3 spells CASSPHRGGSLDEQFF. CDR3 in DNA: TGTGCCAGCAGCCCCCACCGGGGGGGTTCTCTCGATGAGCAGTTCTTC.

V gene TRBV6-5 combines with J gene TRBJ2-3, with TRBD2 identical over 7 bases. V trimming: 0 bases; J trimming: 5 bases; junction bases outside the gene matches: 14. Germline V lookup: CDR1 MNHEY, CDR2 SVGAGI. The length of the CDR3 is 18 residues. CDR3 sequence: CASSYSPSGAGRRDTQYF. DNA of the CDR3: TGTGCCAGCAGTTACTCGCCCAGTGGAGCGGGGCGTCGAGATACGCAGTATTTT.

This clonotype appeared many times. The chain couples TRBV20-1 to TRBJ2-3; 8 bases map to TRBD1. The germline V gene encodes CDR1 DFQATT and CDR2 SNEGSKA (reference sequence). With 2 bases clipped from V and 4 bases from J, the junction kept 11 bases outside the gene matches. The CDR3 sequence is 16 residues long. Here the CDR3 reads CSARPISQGVSDTQYF. The CDR3 DNA follows: TGCAGTGCTAGACCTATATCACAGGGGGTGTCAGATACGCAGTATTTT.

J is TRBJ1-5 and V is TRBV6-2 or TRBV6-3, with D possibly being TRBD1 (5 bases). This CDR3 is 14 amino acids long. Trimming took off 6 bases at V and 7 bases at J, with 16 bases between the two ends. Germline CDR1 is MNHEY and CDR2 is SVGEGT. The CDR3 coding sequence is TGTGCCAGCAGCCAAATCGGGACCCCCCAGCCCCAGCATTTT. Translation: CASSQIGTPQPQHF.

The chain has TRBV19 and TRBJ1-5; the D is unclear. Germline V lookup: CDR1 LNHDA, CDR2 SQIVND (reference sequence). This CDR3 is built from 14 residues. Between the trimmed V and J ends, which lost 3 bases and 3 bases, there was a span of 9 bases. The CDR3, as DNA: TGTGCCAGTAGTATTTGGCGGGACAATCAGCCCCAGCATTTT. As protein: CASSIWRDNQPQHF.

Notes on this clonotype: The germline gene is not matched at one end of the junction; a read error may be the cause. The chain recombines TRBV9 with TRBJ2-7; maybe TRBD2 (5 bases). This CDR3 region has 15 residues. Germline values: CDR1 SGDLS, CDR2 YYNGEE. CDR3 loop: CASIVEDRAVYEQNF. The CDR3 coding sequence is TGTGCCAGCATCGTAGAGGATCGAGCGGTCTACGAGCAGAACTTC.

CDR3 sequence reads: CASSFTGWGQETQYF. CDR3 nucleotides: TGTGCCAGCAGCTTCACCGGATGGGGCCAAGAGACCCAGTACTTC. The V and J genes are TRBV5-5 and TRBJ2-5; D is unclear. The length of the CDR3 is 15 residues. Trimming removed 2 bases from V and 1 base from J, with 12 bases in between. The germline V gene encodes CDR1 SGHKS and CDR2 YYEKEE (reference sequence).

The rearrangement uses TRBV5-6 and TRBJ1-1, with D possibly being TRBD1 (5 bases). Germline lookup yields CDR1 SGHDT and CDR2 YYEEEE. V was trimmed by 3 bases and J by 6 bases, leaving 9 bases between them. The CDR3 has 12 residues. CDR3 sequence: CASSYRDSEAFF. The CDR3, as DNA: TGTGCCAGCAGCTACCGGGACTCTGAAGCTTTCTTT.

Note on this clonotype: A much larger clone is a single base away; this may be a read error. The chain is built from TRBV27 and TRBJ2-1; a weak D match, TRBD2 (6 bases). CDR1 and CDR2 from the germline V gene are MNHEY and SMNVEV (reference sequence). CDR3 length: 14 residues. CDR3 in DNA: TGTGCCGGCAGTTTTCCCGGGGGAATGTATGAGCAGTTCTTC. Translation gives CAGSFPGGMYEQFF.

This clonotype occurred many times. The J gene is TRBJ2-6, the V gene TRBV18; no definite D call. Germline V gene data show CDR1 as KGHSH and CDR2 as LQKENI. This CDR3 comprises 15 residues. V lost 3 bases to trimming and J lost 1 base, with 7 bases between them. CDR3 sequence (DNA): TGTGCCAGCTCACCTACAGATTCTGGGGCCAACGTCCTGACTTTC. It translates to CASSPTDSGANVLTF.

A remark on this clonotype: A read error may account for a junction end that differs from germline. The V gene is TRBV5-1, the J gene TRBJ2-6; D is unresolved. Germline CDR1 reads SGHRS; CDR2 reads YFSETQ. CDR3 length: 21 residues. CDR3 bases: TGCGCCAGCGGCTTGAGGCAGCTCCCTTGGGATTTGAGGATGAGGGCCAACGTCCTGACTTTC. This codes for CASGLRQLPWDLRMRANVLTF.

This chain joins TRBV9 and TRBJ2-7; D tentatively fits TRBD1 or TRBD2 (5 bases each). V lost 0 bases to trimming and J lost 4 bases, with 17 bases between them. The CDR3 runs 16 residues. Germline V gene lookup returns CDR1 SGDLS and CDR2 YYNGEE. This CDR3 reads CASSVAGLASRYEQYF. The CDR3 region has the DNA TGTGCCAGCAGCGTAGCGGGGCTGGCAAGCAGGTACGAGCAGTACTTC.

This clonotype was detected ten times or more. V and J are TRBV7-2 and TRBJ2-1; D may correspond to TRBD1 or TRBD2 (5 bases each). V was trimmed by 9 bases and J by 11 bases, leaving 29 bases between them. The germline V gene has CDR1 SGHTA and CDR2 FQGNSA. The CDR3 totals 16 residues. In DNA, the CDR3 is TGTGCCAGGGGGGAGCGTTCCAACAATGATGTCGGGAAGCAGTTCTTC. This sequence encodes CARGERSNNDVGKQFF.

This clonotype appeared a few times. The chain is built from TRBV5-1 and TRBJ2-5, with D perhaps assigned TRBD1 or TRBD2 (5 bases each). Trimming left V 2 bases short and J 1 base short, with 15 bases between. Germline V gives CDR1 SGHRS, CDR2 YFSETQ. CDR3 length: 16 residues. CDR3 region: CASSFLRGAIQETQYF. The CDR3, as DNA: TGCGCCAGCAGCTTTCTCAGAGGGGCGATCCAAGAGACCCAGTACTTC. The variable domain in full, completed from reference TRBV5-1 and TRBJ2-5, reads KAGVTQTPRYLIKTRGQQVTLSCSPISGHRSVSWYQQTPGQGLQFLFEYFSETQRNKGNFPGRFSGRQFSNSRSEMNVSTLELGDSALYLCASSFLRGAIQETQYFGPGTRLLVL.

This clonotype was seen many times. The chain employs TRBV3-1 and TRBJ2-7, with D hard to call. Trimming took off 0 bases at V and 4 bases at J, with 10 bases between the two ends. The CDR3 length is 14 residues. Germline-derived CDR1 and CDR2 are LGHDT and YNNKEL (reference sequence). The CDR3 reads CASSQDISSYEQYF. The DNA for the CDR3 is TGTGCCAGCAGCCAAGATATCAGTTCGTACGAGCAGTACTTC.

Ten or more counts support this clonotype. The rearrangement joins TRBV12-3 or TRBV12-4 to TRBJ1-1; 8 bases agree with TRBD1. The V segment lost 7 bases and the J segment 5 bases; nucleotides outside the gene matches: 9. The CDR3 consists of 14 residues. The CDR3 region is CASTVDREGTEAFF. The DNA for the CDR3 is TGTGCCAGCACCGTGGACAGGGAGGGGACTGAAGCTTTCTTT.